Here is one TCR beta chain with its context. Antigen unknown. The entry originates in a study of T cells expressing NK-cell markers. Study overall: Seven sequenced donors out of eight were HCMV-seropositive, one seronegative. Findings and caveats of the study: Whether expanded NKG2C+ T cell clones were HCMV specific stayed uncertain. Similarly, these clonotypes led the CD3+CD56-NKG2C+ fraction as well in four donors.

The CDR3 consists of 19 residues. CDR1 and CDR2 from the germline V gene are MNHEY and SVGEGT. Using the 5' RACE reads, TCRdb records one entry per CDR3 protein without DNA. The sample data list 500,000 to 600,000 distinct CDR3 sequences. This chain uses TRBV6-2 or TRBV6-3 with TRBJ1-4; TCRdb gives TRBD1 as the D gene, but with no DNA this cannot be confirmed. This TCR was sampled from a man between 18 and 29 years old in good health. The material sequenced was blood T cells: a sorted CD56 or NKG2C T cell subset, CD4+ or CD8+ T cells, or bulk PBMC T cells (not recorded which). CDR3: CASTSGRTSSRPGVEKLFF.